This entry features one T cell receptor beta chain sequence. The data are from a study of blood T cell repertoires in COVID-19. Authors' processing steps: Amplification from reference gene primers served as the basis for estimated nucleated cell counts. TCRdb keeps only in-frame clones here, not all; method: immunoSEQ multiplex PCR. The D gene and trimming were derived from the DNA, and the V and J assignments and clone size from that table. The sample has about 150,000 clones, 65% to 90% seen once; the top ten hold around 3.5%. The CDR3 contains 15 residues. Trimming took off 0 bases at V and 3 bases at J, with 11 bases between the two ends. Germline V CDR1 and CDR2: MNHEY, SMNVEV (reference sequence).

This TCR was sampled from a man in his 70s with acute or convalescent COVID-19. The gene calls are TRBV27 and TRBJ1-2; possibly TRBD1 for D (5 bases). The sample taken for sequencing was peripheral blood. The CDR3 loop is CASSLSRVDDYGYTF. The CDR3 DNA follows: TGTGCCAGCAGTTTATCCAGGGTGGATGACTATGGCTACACCTTC.